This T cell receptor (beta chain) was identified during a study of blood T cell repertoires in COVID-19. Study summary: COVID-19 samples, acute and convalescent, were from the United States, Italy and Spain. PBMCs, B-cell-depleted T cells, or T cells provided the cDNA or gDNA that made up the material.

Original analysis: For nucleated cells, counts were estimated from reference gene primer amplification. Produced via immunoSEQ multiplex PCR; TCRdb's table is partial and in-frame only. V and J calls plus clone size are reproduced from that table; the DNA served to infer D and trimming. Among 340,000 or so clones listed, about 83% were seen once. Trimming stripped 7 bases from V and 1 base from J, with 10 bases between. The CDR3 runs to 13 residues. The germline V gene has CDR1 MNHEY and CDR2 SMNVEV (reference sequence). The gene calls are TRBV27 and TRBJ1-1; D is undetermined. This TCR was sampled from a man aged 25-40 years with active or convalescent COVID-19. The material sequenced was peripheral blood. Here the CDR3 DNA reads TGTGCCAGCAAACGTCCGGGGAACACTGAAGCTTTCTTT. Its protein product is CASKRPGNTEAFF.